The 26 T cell receptor beta chains below all came from one sample that was sequenced in a study of shared clonotypes between healthy human individuals. TCRdb's table, derived via immunoSEQ multiplex PCR, lists solely in-frame clones and lacks some. The sample carries some 1,600,000 clones, under 99% recorded once. Input material: naive CD4+ T cells sorted from blood. Subset described: CD45RA+ positively selected. The receptor source for this set is a young man in good health.

J is TRBJ2-1 and V is TRBV4-2; D is possibly TRBD2 (5 bases). V lost 0 bases and J 7 bases, leaving 16 bases between the germline ends. The CDR3 is made up of 16 amino acids. Germline V lookup: CDR1 LGHNA, CDR2 YNFKEQ. The CDR3 here is CASSQDKVGVKNEQFF. For the CDR3, the DNA is TGTGCCAGCAGCCAAGATAAGGTGGGAGTGAAGAATGAGCAGTTCTTC.

About this clone: Other DNA sequences within the sample encode an identical CDR3. V is TRBV6-5 and J is TRBJ2-2; D is uncertain. V lost 2 bases and J lost 5, with 6 bases in between. Germline assignment: CDR1 MNHEY and CDR2 SVGAGI. This CDR3 comprises 13 residues. The CDR3 here is CASSYLGTGELFF. In nucleotides, the CDR3 is TGTGCCAGCAGTTACCTGGGGACCGGGGAGCTGTTTTTT.

The gene calls are TRBV5-1 and TRBJ2-5; maybe TRBD2 (5 bases). Germline values: CDR1 SGHRS, CDR2 YFSETQ. Trimming took off 4 bases at V and 4 bases at J, with 17 bases between the two ends. This CDR3 has 15 amino acids. DNA of the CDR3: TGCGCCAGCAGCGGAAATTTAGGGAGCGGAGAGACCCAGTACTTC. This translates into CASSGNLGSGETQYF. Using reference TRBV5-1 and TRBJ2-5 for the parts outside the CDR3, the full variable domain is KAGVTQTPRYLIKTRGQQVTLSCSPISGHRSVSWYQQTPGQGLQFLFEYFSETQRNKGNFPGRFSGRQFSNSRSEMNVSTLELGDSALYLCASSGNLGSGETQYFGPGTRLLVL.

The CDR3 spells CASSRDSVRETQYF. CDR3 sequence (DNA): TGTGCCAGCAGCCGGGACTCCGTGAGAGAGACCCAGTACTTC. The gene calls are TRBV5-4 and TRBJ2-5; perhaps TRBD2 as D (6 bases). The CDR3 loop spans 14 amino acids. Trimming took off 4 bases at V and 4 bases at J, with 14 bases between the two ends. The germline V gene has CDR1 SGHNT and CDR2 YYREEE (reference sequence).

Concerning this clone: This CDR3 is also generated by other DNA sequences in the sample. The chain joins TRBV30 to TRBJ2-4, with D unclear. V lost 0 bases, J lost 2 bases, and 5 bases lay in between. This CDR3 contains 13 residues. Germline values: CDR1 GTSNPN, CDR2 SVGIG (reference sequence). This chain's CDR3 is CAWSVGSKNIQYF. DNA for the CDR3: TGTGCCTGGAGTGTAGGTTCCAAAAACATTCAGTACTTC.

J is TRBJ2-1 and V is TRBV9; no reliable D call. Trimming removed 0 bases at V and 1 base at J, with 11 bases between. The CDR3 spans 16 residues. CDR1 is SGDLS and CDR2 is YYNGEE in the germline V gene. The CDR3 DNA reads TGTGCCAGCAGCGTAGGTCCAGTAGGGTCCTACAATGAGCAGTTCTTC. This encodes CASSVGPVGSYNEQFF.

The chain links TRBV11-2 to TRBJ1-1; 7 bases match TRBD1. The V segment lost 5 bases and the J segment 3 bases; nucleotides outside the gene matches: 6. This CDR3 is 14 amino acids long. Germline lookup yields CDR1 SGHAT and CDR2 FQNNGV. For the CDR3, the DNA is TGTGCCAGCAGCATGACAGGGCGGTACACTGAAGCTTTCTTT. Amino acid sequence: CASSMTGRYTEAFF.

The CDR3 bases are TGTGCCAGCACGCCTAGCGGGAGGCCGAGGGAGCAGTACTTC. Amino acid sequence: CASTPSGRPREQYF. This chain links TRBV2 with TRBJ2-7; 11 bases map to TRBD2. This CDR3 has 14 residues. The V gene's germline CDR1 is SNHLY and CDR2 FYNNEI. Trimming took 7 bases from V and 7 from J; bases not matched to a gene: 9.

The chain joins TRBV28 to TRBJ2-6; D call uncertain. The V end lost 5 bases, the J end lost 0 bases, and 11 bases lay between the germline ends. The CDR3 is made up of 16 amino acids. From germline, CDR1 is MDHEN and CDR2 SYDVKM. The CDR3 is CASSPTVVSGANVLTF. CDR3 nucleotides: TGTGCCAGCAGTCCGACCGTAGTCTCTGGGGCCAACGTCCTGACTTTC. The whole variable domain, filled in from reference TRBV28 and TRBJ2-6, reads DVKVTQSSRYLVKRTGEKVFLECVQDMDHENMFWYRQDPGLGLRLIYFSYDVKMKEKGDIPEGYSVSREKKERFSLILESASTNQTSMYLCASSPTVVSGANVLTFGAGSRLTVL.

The rearrangement links TRBV28 to TRBJ2-5; TRBD2 aligns across 7 bases. The CDR3 consists of 14 residues. Germline V lookup: CDR1 MDHEN, CDR2 SYDVKM. V lost 2 bases, J lost 3 bases, and 3 bases stayed unmatched. The CDR3 sequence: CASSLPGGEETQYF. CDR3 sequence (DNA): TGTGCCAGCAGTTTACCGGGAGGAGAAGAGACCCAGTACTTC.

The chain recombines TRBV25-1 with TRBJ1-1, with D perhaps matching TRBD1 (5 bases). The CDR3 has 15 amino acids. V gave up 1 base and J gave up 3 bases, with 12 bases separating them. CDR1 MGHDK and CDR2 SYGVNS come from the germline V gene. The CDR3 sequence: CASSEWSGRDTEAFF. CDR3 DNA sequence: TGTGCCAGCAGTGAATGGTCAGGGAGAGACACTGAAGCTTTCTTT. The variable domain in full, with the rest retrieved from reference TRBV25-1 and TRBJ1-1, is EADIYQTPRYLVIGTGKKITLECSQTMGHDKMYWYQQDPGMELHLIHYSYGVNSTEKGDLSSESTVSRIRTEHFPLTLESARPSHTSQYLCASSEWSGRDTEAFFGQGTRLTVV.

This chain connects TRBV6-1 to TRBJ2-5; 7 bases are a match to TRBD2. Losses at the gene ends were 4 bases for V and 4 bases for J; bases not matched to a gene: 9. The CDR3 is made up of 15 amino acids. Germline assignment: CDR1 MNHNS and CDR2 SASEGT. DNA of the CDR3: TGTGCCAGCAGTGGGCGGCTAGCGGTGGGAGAGACCCAGTACTTC. Its protein product is CASSGRLAVGETQYF.

On this clone: The same CDR3 also results from other DNA sequences found in this sample. The chain couples TRBV5-1 to TRBJ2-1, with TRBD1 identical over 8 bases. Germline CDR1 and CDR2: SGHRS and YFSETQ. With V trimmed by 0 bases and J by 4 bases, 3 bases remained unmatched. The CDR3 has 15 amino acids. The CDR3 DNA reads TGCGCCAGCAGCTTGGTGACAGGGGTTTACAATGAGCAGTTCTTC. It specifies CASSLVTGVYNEQFF.

The J gene is TRBJ1-1, the V gene TRBV6-1; 8 bases fit TRBD1. CDR3 length: 14 amino acids. Trimming cost V 5 bases and J 0 bases; bases outside gene matches: 2. Per the germline V gene, CDR1 is MNHNS and CDR2 is SASEGT. The CDR3 loop reads CASSKGQVNTEAFF. The CDR3 nucleotides are TGTGCCAGCAGTAAGGGACAGGTGAACACTGAAGCTTTCTTT.

The V and J genes are TRBV19 and TRBJ2-1; 7 positions agree with TRBD1. The germline gives CDR1 LNHDA, CDR2 SQIVND (reference sequence). Losses at the gene ends were 7 bases for V and 5 bases for J; bases not matched to a gene: 5. CDR3 length: 13 amino acids. The CDR3 sequence is CASNRGGNNEQFF. CDR3 in DNA: TGTGCCAGTAACAGGGGTGGAAACAATGAGCAGTTCTTC.

V usage is TRBV28 and J usage is TRBJ2-7; perhaps D is TRBD1 or TRBD2 (5 bases each). Germline-derived CDR1 and CDR2 are MDHEN and SYDVKM. This CDR3 spans 12 amino acids. The V end lost 6 bases, the J end lost 12 bases, and 18 bases lay between the germline ends. DNA of the CDR3: TGTGCCAGCAGCCTCTCTCTCGGGGCCCCGTACTTC. This translates into CASSLSLGAPYF.

The chain links TRBV11-3 to TRBJ2-3, with 12 bases identical to TRBD1. Germline V gene lookup returns CDR1 SGHNT and CDR2 YENEEA. The CDR3 has 17 amino acids. The ends lost 3 bases at V and 1 base at J; junction bases unmatched: 5. The CDR3 sequence is CASSLGTGGLGTDTQYF. For the CDR3, the DNA is TGTGCCAGCAGCTTGGGGACAGGGGGCTTGGGCACAGATACGCAGTATTTT. The variable domain in full, with the rest retrieved from reference TRBV11-3 and TRBJ2-3, is EAGVVQSPRYKIIEKKQPVAFWCNPISGHNTLYWYLQNLGQGPELLIRYENEEAVDDSQLPKDRFSAERLKGVDSTLKIQPAELGDSAVYLCASSLGTGGLGTDTQYFGPGTRLTVL.

The chain uses TRBV6-5 and TRBJ1-5; TRBD1 agrees at 10 bases. After removal of 7 bases from V and 5 bases from J, the junction contained 8 bases not matched to a gene. The CDR3 runs 15 residues. The germline V gene encodes CDR1 MNHEY and CDR2 SVGAGI. The CDR3 DNA is TGTGCCAGCAAGTCTGACAGGGGGCACGATCAGCCCCAGCATTTT. It codes for CASKSDRGHDQPQHF.

The rearrangement joins TRBV5-1 to TRBJ1-3; D call uncertain. Trimming shortened V by 1 base and J by 4 bases, and 6 bases separated the two germline ends. The CDR3 runs to 13 residues. CDR1 SGHRS and CDR2 YFSETQ come from the germline V gene. For the CDR3, the DNA is TGCGCCAGCAGCTTGAACCAAGGAAACACCATATATTTT. Protein: CASSLNQGNTIYF.

The V gene is TRBV14, the J gene TRBJ2-7; 8 bases line up with TRBD1. Looked up from germline, CDR1 is SGHDN and CDR2 is FVKESK. The V gene end was trimmed by 1 base and the J gene end by 3 bases; junction bases not matched to a gene: 5. The CDR3 covers 15 residues. Here the CDR3 reads CASSQVRRGLYEQYF. The CDR3 nucleotides are TGTGCCAGCAGCCAAGTCCGCAGGGGGCTCTACGAGCAGTACTTC.

A remark on this clone: The same CDR3 can be traced to other DNA sequences in this sample. The CDR3, as DNA: TGTGCCAGCAGCTTAGTTTCGGGACCCTACGAGCAGTACTTC. Its protein product is CASSLVSGPYEQYF. V gene TRBV7-9 combines with J gene TRBJ2-7, with D perhaps given as TRBD1 or TRBD2 (5 bases each). V was trimmed by 1 base and J by 2 bases, leaving 9 bases between them. The CDR3 is made up of 14 amino acids. Germline assignment: CDR1 SEHNR and CDR2 FQNEAQ (reference sequence).

The CDR3 nucleotides read TGTGCCAGCAGCTTAGGATCAACGCGAGGGGAGACCCAGTACTTC. Its protein product is CASSLGSTRGETQYF. V is TRBV11-2 and J is TRBJ2-5; weak D call: TRBD2 (5 bases). CDR3 length: 15 amino acids. Germline V gene sequence: CDR1 SGHAT, CDR2 FQNNGV. The V end lost 1 base, the J end lost 5 bases, and 14 bases lay between the germline ends.

The V and J genes are TRBV9 and TRBJ2-2, with D perhaps assigned TRBD1 or TRBD2 (5 bases each). The CDR3 is 14 residues long. CDR1 SGDLS and CDR2 YYNGEE come from the germline V gene. V was clipped by 0 bases and J by 6 bases, with 9 bases between them. The CDR3 here is CASSVDGAPGELFF. The CDR3 DNA reads TGTGCCAGCAGCGTAGACGGGGCGCCCGGGGAGCTGTTTTTT.

V gene TRBV5-1 combines with J gene TRBJ2-3, with 10 bases fitting TRBD2. This CDR3 is built from 16 residues. Germline V gives CDR1 SGHRS, CDR2 YFSETQ. Unmatched junction bases numbered 11, after V lost 6 bases and J lost 4 bases. CDR3: CASTSRAGGRADTQYF. The CDR3 DNA is TGCGCCAGCACATCGAGAGCGGGAGGGAGGGCAGATACGCAGTATTTT.

This chain connects TRBV28 to TRBJ2-3; maybe TRBD2 (6 bases). The CDR3 extends over 15 amino acids. CDR1 and CDR2 from the germline V gene are MDHEN and SYDVKM. Trimming took 3 bases from V and 2 from J, leaving 12 bases between them. The DNA for the CDR3 is TGTGCCAGCAGTTTCCCCCGGGGGAACACAGATACGCAGTATTTT. It specifies CASSFPRGNTDTQYF. The complete variable domain, with remaining parts taken from reference TRBV28 and TRBJ2-3, reads DVKVTQSSRYLVKRTGEKVFLECVQDMDHENMFWYRQDPGLGLRLIYFSYDVKMKEKGDIPEGYSVSREKKERFSLILESASTNQTSMYLCASSFPRGNTDTQYFGPGTRLTVL.

This chain joins TRBV10-3 and TRBJ2-7; D possibly corresponds to TRBD1 (5 bases). The CDR3 covers 12 residues. V dropped 4 bases and J dropped 2 bases, with 6 bases sitting between them. CDR1 and CDR2 (germline): ENHRY, SYGVKD. In DNA, the CDR3 is TGTGCCATCAGTGCAGGGACCTACGAGCAGTACTTC. It specifies CAISAGTYEQYF.